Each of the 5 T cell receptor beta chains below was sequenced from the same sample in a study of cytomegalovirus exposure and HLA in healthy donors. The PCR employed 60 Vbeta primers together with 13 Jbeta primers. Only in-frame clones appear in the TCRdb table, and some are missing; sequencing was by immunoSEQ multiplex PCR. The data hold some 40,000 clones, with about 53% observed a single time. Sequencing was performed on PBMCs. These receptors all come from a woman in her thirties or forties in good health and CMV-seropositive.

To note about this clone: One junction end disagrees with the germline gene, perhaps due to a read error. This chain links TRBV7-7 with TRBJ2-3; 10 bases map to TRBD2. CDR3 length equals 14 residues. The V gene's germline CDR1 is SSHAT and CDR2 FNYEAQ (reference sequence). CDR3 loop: CASSSSGGGDTQYF. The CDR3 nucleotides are TGTGCTAGCAGCTCCAGCGGGGGGGGAGATACGCAGTATTTT. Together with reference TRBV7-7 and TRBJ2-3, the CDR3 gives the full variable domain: GAGVSQSPRYKVTKRGQDVTLRCDPISSHATLYWYQQALGQGPEFLTYFNYEAQPDKSGLPSDRFSAERPEGSISTLTIQRTEQRDSAMYRCASSSSGGGDTQYFGPGTRLTVL.

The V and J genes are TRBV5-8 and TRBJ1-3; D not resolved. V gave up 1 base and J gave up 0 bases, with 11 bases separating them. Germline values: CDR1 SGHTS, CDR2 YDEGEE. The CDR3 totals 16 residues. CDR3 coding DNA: TGTGCCAGCAGCTTGACAAGACGGAGCTCTGGAAACACCATATATTTT. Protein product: CASSLTRRSSGNTIYF.

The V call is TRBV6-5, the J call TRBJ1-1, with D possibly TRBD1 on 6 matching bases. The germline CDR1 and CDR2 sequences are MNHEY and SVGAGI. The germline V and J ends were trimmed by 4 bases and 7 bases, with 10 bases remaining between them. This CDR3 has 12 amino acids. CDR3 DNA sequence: TGTGCCAGCAGTTCGGGACACCTTGAAGCTTTCTTT. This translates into CASSSGHLEAFF.

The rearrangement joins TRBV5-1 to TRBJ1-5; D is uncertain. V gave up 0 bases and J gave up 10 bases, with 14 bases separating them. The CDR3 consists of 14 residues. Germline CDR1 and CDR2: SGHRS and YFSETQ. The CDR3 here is CASSLAGRGGPQHF. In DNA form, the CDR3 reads TGCGCCAGCAGCTTGGCCGGCCGGGGAGGTCCCCAGCATTTT. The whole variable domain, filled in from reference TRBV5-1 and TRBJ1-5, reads KAGVTQTPRYLIKTRGQQVTLSCSPISGHRSVSWYQQTPGQGLQFLFEYFSETQRNKGNFPGRFSGRQFSNSRSEMNVSTLELGDSALYLCASSLAGRGGPQHFGDGTRLSIL.

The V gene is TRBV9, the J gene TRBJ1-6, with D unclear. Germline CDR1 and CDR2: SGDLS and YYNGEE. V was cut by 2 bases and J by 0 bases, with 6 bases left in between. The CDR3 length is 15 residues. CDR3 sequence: CASSVSSSYNSPLHF. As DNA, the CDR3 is TGTGCCAGCAGCGTGTCCAGCTCCTATAATTCACCCCTCCACTTT.